A few counts support the clone carrying this T cell receptor beta chain. Not enrolled were patients with uncontrolled infection, other autoimmune disease, pregnancy or lactation. It was RNA transcripts that yielded the amplified TCR beta CDR3 regions. The HTBI set primed first-round TCR CDR3 RT-PCR. TCRdb ran MiXCR on the multiplex PCR reads and lists one entry per CDR3 protein. The data contain 400,000 to 550,000 distinct CDR3 sequences, less than 25% of them seen just once; the ten biggest clones take up approximately 11%. The record originates from a study of T cells in Graves' hyperthyroidism and ophthalmopathy. Deletions cut 1 base from V and 0 bases from J, with 21 bases between. CDR1 PRHDT and CDR2 FYEKMQ come from the germline V gene (reference sequence). The CDR3 totals 19 residues.

The rearrangement links TRBV13 to TRBJ1-1; D remains unclear. This TCR came from a woman younger than 45 with Graves' ophthalmopathy. Specimen: blood. In nucleotides, the CDR3 is TGTGCCAGCAGCTTAGAAGTAGGGTCGGATCCATTCATGAACACTGAAGCTTTCTTT. Translated: CASSLEVGSDPFMNTEAFF.